This TCR beta chain was retrieved from a study of blood T cell repertoires in COVID-19. The wider study: Samples representing acute and convalescent COVID-19 were sourced from the United States, Italy and Spain.

CDR3 length equals 15 residues. V lost 3 bases, J lost 1 base, and 12 bases lay in between. CDR1 and CDR2 from the germline V gene are MNHNS and SASEGT. Methods used by the authors: Reference gene primer amplification yielded estimated nucleated cell counts. Repertoires were generated with immunoSEQ multiplex PCR, while TCRdb's copy carries only in-frame clones and drops some. Clone size and the V and J calls come from that table; the DNA yielded D and trimming. The sample includes about 98,000 clones, over 75% of them seen just once. Material for sequencing was peripheral blood. This receptor was identified in an elderly woman with acute or convalescent COVID-19. The chain combines TRBV6-1 with TRBJ1-2, with D tentatively TRBD1 (6 bases). The CDR3 protein is CASSDSRGGNYGYTF. The CDR3 region has the DNA TGTGCCAGCAGTGACAGTAGAGGGGGTAACTATGGCTACACCTTC.